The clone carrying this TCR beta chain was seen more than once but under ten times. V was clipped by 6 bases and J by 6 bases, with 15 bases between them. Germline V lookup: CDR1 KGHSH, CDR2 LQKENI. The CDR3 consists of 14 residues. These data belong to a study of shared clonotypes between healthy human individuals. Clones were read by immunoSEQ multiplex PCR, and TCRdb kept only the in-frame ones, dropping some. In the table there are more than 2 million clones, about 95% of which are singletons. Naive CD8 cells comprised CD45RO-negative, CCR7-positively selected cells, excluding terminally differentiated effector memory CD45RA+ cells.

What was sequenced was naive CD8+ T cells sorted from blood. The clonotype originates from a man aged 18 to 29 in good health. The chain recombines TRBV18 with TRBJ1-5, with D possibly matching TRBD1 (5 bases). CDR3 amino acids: CASSLFEGTQPQHF. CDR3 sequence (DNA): TGTGCCAGCTCCCTTTTTGAGGGGACTCAGCCCCAGCATTTT. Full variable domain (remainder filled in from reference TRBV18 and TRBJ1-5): NAGVMQNPRHLVRRRGQEARLRCSPMKGHSHVYWYRQLPEEGLKFMVYLQKENIIDESGMPKERFSAEFPKEGPSILRIQQVVRGDSAAYFCASSLFEGTQPQHFGDGTRLSIL.